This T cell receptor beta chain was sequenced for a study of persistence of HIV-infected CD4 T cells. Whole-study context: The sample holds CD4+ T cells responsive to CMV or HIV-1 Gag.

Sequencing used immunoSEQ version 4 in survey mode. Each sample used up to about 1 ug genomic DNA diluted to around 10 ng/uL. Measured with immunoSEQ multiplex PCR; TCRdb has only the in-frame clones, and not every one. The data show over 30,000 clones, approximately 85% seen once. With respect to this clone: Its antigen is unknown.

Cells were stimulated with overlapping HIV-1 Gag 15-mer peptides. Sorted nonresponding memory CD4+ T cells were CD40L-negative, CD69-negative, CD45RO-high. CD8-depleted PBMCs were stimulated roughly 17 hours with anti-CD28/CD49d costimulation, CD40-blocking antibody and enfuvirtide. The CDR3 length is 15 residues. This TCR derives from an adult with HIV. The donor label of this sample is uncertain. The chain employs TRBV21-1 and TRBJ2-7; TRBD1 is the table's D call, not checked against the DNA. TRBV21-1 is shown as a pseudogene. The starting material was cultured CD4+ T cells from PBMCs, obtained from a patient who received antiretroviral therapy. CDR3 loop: CASSFQIPGRHEQYF. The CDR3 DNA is TGTGCCAGCAGCTTCCAGATTCCAGGGCGGCACGAGCAGTACTTC.